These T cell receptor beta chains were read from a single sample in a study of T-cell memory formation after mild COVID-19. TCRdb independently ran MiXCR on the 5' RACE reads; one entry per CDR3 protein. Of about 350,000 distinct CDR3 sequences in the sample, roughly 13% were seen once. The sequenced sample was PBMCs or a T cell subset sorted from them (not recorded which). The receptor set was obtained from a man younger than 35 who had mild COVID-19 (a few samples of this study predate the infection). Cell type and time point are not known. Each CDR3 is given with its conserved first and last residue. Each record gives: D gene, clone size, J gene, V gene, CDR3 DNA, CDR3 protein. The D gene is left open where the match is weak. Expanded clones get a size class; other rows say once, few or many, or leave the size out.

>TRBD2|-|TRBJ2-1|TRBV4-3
TGCGCCAGCAGCCTAAGGATTTACAGCGGGGGGATTAATGAGCAGTTCTTC
CASSLRIYSGGINEQFF
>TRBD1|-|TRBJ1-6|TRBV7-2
TGTGCCAGCAGCTTAGTCCCGACAGGGGGCAGTTCACCCCTCCACTTT
CASSLVPTGGSSPLHF
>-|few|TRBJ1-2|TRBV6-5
TGTGCCAGCAGGCCCCGGGAGAACTATGGCTACACCTTC
CASRPRENYGYTF
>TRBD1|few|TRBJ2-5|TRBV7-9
TGTGCCAGCAGCTTTACAGGGGGCATGGAGACCCAGTACTTC
CASSFTGGMETQYF
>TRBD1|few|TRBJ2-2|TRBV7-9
TGTGCCAGCAGCACGGGACAGGGGGTTACCGGGGAGCTGTTTTTT
CASSTGQGVTGELFF
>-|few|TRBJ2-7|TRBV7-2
TGTGCCAGCAGCTTAGATCTCTTCTCCTACGAGCAGTACTTC
CASSLDLFSYEQYF
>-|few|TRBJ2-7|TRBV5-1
TGCGCCAGCAGCAGGGACGGGAACTACGAGCAGTACTTC
CASSRDGNYEQYF
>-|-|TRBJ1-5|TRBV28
TGTGCCAGCAGTTTAAGCCCAAAGGGTCAGCCCCAGCATTTT
CASSLSPKGQPQHF
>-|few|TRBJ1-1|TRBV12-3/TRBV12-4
TGTGCCAGCAGAGAACAGGGAAGAATGAACACTGAAGCTTTCTTT
CASREQGRMNTEAFF
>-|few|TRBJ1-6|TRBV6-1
TGTGCCAGCAGTCGAATCATTCAAGGCGAGGGATCACCCCTCCACTTT
CASSRIIQGEGSPLHF
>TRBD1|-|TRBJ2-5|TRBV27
TGTGCCAGCAGTCCACAACAGGGGGGAGAGACCCAGTACTTC
CASSPQQGGETQYF
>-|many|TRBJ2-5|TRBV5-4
TGTGCCAGCAGCTTCAAAGAGACCCAGTACTTC
CASSFKETQYF
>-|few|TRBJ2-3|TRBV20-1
TGCAGTGCTAGTGTCCATCCAAATGTGGATACGCAGTATTTT
CSASVHPNVDTQYF
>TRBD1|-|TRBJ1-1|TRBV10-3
TGTGCCATCAGAGGGACAGTGAACACTGAAGCTTTCTTT
CAIRGTVNTEAFF
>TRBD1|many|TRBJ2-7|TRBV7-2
TGTGCCAGCACCCCGTTAACGGGGACAGGGGCCTACGAGCAGTACTTC
CASTPLTGTGAYEQYF
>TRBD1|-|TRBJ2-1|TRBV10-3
TGTGCCATCAGTGAGTCGGGACAGTCCCATGAGCAGTTCTTC
CAISESGQSHEQFF
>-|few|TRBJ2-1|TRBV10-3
TGTGCCATCAAGGAGCGGACTGGGGGAGATGAGCAGTTCTTC
CAIKERTGGDEQFF
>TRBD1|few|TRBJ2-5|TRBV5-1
TGCGCCAGCAGCCCCCCCACTTTAGGACAGGGCCAAGAGACCCAGTACTTC
CASSPPTLGQGQETQYF
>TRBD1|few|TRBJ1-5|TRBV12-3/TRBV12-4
TGTGCCAGCACTACAGGGGCAGGACAGCCCCAGCATTTT
CASTTGAGQPQHF
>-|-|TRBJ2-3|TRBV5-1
TGCGCCAGCAGCTTTGTTCCGAGCACAGATACGCAGTATTTT
CASSFVPSTDTQYF
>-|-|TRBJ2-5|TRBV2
TGTGCCAGCAGTGTGGACCAAGAGACCCAGTACTTC
CASSVDQETQYF
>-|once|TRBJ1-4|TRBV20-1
TGCAGTGCTAGAGAGGGGGCGAGGGAAAAACTGTTTTTT
CSAREGAREKLFF
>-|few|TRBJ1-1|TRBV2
TGTGCCAGCAGTGATTACGGACCTTTCTTT
CASSDYGPFF
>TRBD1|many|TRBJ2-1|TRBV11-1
TGTGCCAGCAGCTTATTGACAGGGGCCTACAATGAGCAGTTCTTC
CASSLLTGAYNEQFF
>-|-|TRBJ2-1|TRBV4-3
TGCGCCAGCAGCCAAGTCAGGTCGGTGGGTGAGCAGTTCTTC
CASSQVRSVGEQFF
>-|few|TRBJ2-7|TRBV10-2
TGCGCCAGCAGTGAGTACCTGGCGGACCCCATCTACGAGCAGTACTTC
CASSEYLADPIYEQYF
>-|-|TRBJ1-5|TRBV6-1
TGTGCCAGCAGTGATCAGGGAGACTATCAGCCCCAGCATTTT
CASSDQGDYQPQHF
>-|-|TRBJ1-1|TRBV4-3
TGCGCCAGCAGCCGCAATATACAGGGTAACACTGAAGCTTTCTTT
CASSRNIQGNTEAFF
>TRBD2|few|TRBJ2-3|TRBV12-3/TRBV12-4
TGTGCCAGCAGCGCAACTAGCGGGGGGGTGTTAGATACGCAGTATTTT
CASSATSGGVLDTQYF
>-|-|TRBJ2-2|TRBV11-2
TGTGCCAGCAGCTTAGACGGAGCGACAGCGAACACCGGGGAGCTGTTTTTT
CASSLDGATANTGELFF
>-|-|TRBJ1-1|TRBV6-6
TGTGCCAGCCGTCAGGGAGACCTGGCTTTCTTT
CASRQGDLAFF
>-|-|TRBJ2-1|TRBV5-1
TGCGCCAGCAGCCCTGAATGGCTAGGGGGAGGTGAGCAGTTCTTC
CASSPEWLGGGEQFF
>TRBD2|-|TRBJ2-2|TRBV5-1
TGCGCCAGCAGCCTACCGGGACTAGCGGGGGGGCCGCGAATCGGGGAGCTGTTTTTT
CASSLPGLAGGPRIGELFF
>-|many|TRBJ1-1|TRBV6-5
TGTGCCAGCAGTTACTCGACTGCGAACACTGAAGCTTTCTTT
CASSYSTANTEAFF
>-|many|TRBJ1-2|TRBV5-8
TGTGCCAGCACCGTACTTGGAGCGGTGGGTTACACCTTC
CASTVLGAVGYTF
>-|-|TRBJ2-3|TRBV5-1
TGCGCCAGCTGGGAGGGGGGAAGCACAGATACGCAGTATTTT
CASWEGGSTDTQYF
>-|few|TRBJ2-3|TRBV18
TGTGCCAGCTCACCGTCGCAAGATACGCAGTATTTT
CASSPSQDTQYF
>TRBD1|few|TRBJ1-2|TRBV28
TGTGCCAGCAGTCTCCAGGGGGCGATCTATGGCTACACCTTC
CASSLQGAIYGYTF
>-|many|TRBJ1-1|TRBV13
TGTGCCAGCAGCACCCAGGGGAGGGGCACTGAAGCTTTCTTT
CASSTQGRGTEAFF
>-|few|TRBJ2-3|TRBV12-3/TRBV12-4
TGTGCCAGCAGTGTCCAGGGGAGCACAGATACGCAGTATTTT
CASSVQGSTDTQYF
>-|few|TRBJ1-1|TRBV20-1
TGCAGTGCTAACCCTGTGAACACTGAAGCTTTCTTT
CSANPVNTEAFF
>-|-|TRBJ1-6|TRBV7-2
TGTGCCAGCAGCCAGACGGGCCCCCGGGTGAATTCACCCCTCCACTTT
CASSQTGPRVNSPLHF
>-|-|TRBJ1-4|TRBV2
TGTGCCAGCAGTGACGGGGTGGAGAAACTGTTTTTT
CASSDGVEKLFF
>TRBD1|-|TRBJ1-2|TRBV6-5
TGTGCCAGCAGTATCACAGGGGGCGACTATGGCTACACCTTC
CASSITGGDYGYTF
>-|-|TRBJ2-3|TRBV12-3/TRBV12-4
TGTGCCAGCACTCTAAGGGATACGCAGTATTTT
CASTLRDTQYF
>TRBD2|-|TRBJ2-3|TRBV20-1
TGCAGTGCTAGTTCCAGCGGGGGGTCCGATACGCAGTATTTT
CSASSSGGSDTQYF
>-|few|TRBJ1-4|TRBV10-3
TGTGCCATCAGCCGGCGCGGAGGGGAGGAAAAACTGTTTTTT
CAISRRGGEEKLFF
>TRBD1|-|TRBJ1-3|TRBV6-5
TGTGCCAGCAGTTACCACCTACAGGGGCCGAACTCTGGAAACACCATATATTTT
CASSYHLQGPNSGNTIYF
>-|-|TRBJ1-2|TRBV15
TGTGCCACCAGCTCCCGGAGGGACAACTATGGCTACACCTTC
CATSSRRDNYGYTF
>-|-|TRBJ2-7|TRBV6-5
TGTGCCAGCAGTTACTCTGGGAATATGTACTTC
CASSYSGNMYF
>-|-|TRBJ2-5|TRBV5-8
TGTGCCAGCAGCTTCGGGAACAGATCCTTGAAAGAGACCCAGTACTTC
CASSFGNRSLKETQYF
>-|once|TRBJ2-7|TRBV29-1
TGCAGCGTTGGGGTCGGACAGCATAACGAGCAGTACTTC
CSVGVGQHNEQYF
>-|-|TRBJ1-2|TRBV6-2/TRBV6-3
TGTGCCAGCAGTTCCGAGGGTCATGGTGGCTACACCTTC
CASSSEGHGGYTF
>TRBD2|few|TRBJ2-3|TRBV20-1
TGCAGTGTCCCTAGCGGGGGGACAGATACGCAGTATTTT
CSVPSGGTDTQYF
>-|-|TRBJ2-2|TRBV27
TGTGCCAGCAGTTTGAAATATTACACCGGGGAGCTGTTTTTT
CASSLKYYTGELFF
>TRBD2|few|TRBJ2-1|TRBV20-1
TGCAGTGCTAGATCCAGCGGGCGGGGGGGATGGTTCTTC
CSARSSGRGGWFF
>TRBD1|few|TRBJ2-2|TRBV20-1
TGCAGTGCTAGATTACAGGGGGCTCTCACCGGGGAGCTGTTTTTT
CSARLQGALTGELFF
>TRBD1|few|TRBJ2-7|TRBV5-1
TGCGCCAGCAACCCAGGGACAGCTGACGAGCAGTACTTC
CASNPGTADEQYF
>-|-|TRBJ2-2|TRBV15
TGTGCCACCAGCAGAGTTGCGGGAGGGGAGCTGTTTTTT
CATSRVAGGELFF
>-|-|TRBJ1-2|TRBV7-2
TGTGCCAGCAGCTTAGCGCGAGGGGGGCGCATGCATGGCTACACCTTC
CASSLARGGRMHGYTF